This is a list of T cell receptor beta chains from one sample in a study of blood T cell repertoires in COVID-19. The data were produced by immunoSEQ multiplex PCR, yet TCRdb's version contains in-frame clones alone and is incomplete. In the table there are approximately 90,000 clones, approximately 86% of which are singletons. Source material: peripheral blood. The receptors derive from an older man with active or convalescent COVID-19. Each CDR3 is given with its conserved first and last residue. A D gene is named only where the DNA matches it firmly. Clone size is stated in some rows and not others, as once, few, many or a class when expanded.

NA,TRBV6-5,TRBJ2-2,once,CASTPGGATGELFF,TGTGCCAGCACCCCTGGGGGGGCCACCGGGGAGCTGTTTTTT
NA,TRBV15,TRBJ2-1,NA,CATSRLTSGFRQFF,TGTGCCACCAGCAGACTGACCTCAGGTTTTCGGCAGTTCTTC
NA,TRBV6-5,TRBJ1-1,NA,CASSPQTGMNTEAFF,TGTGCCAGCAGTCCCCAAACAGGGATGAACACTGAAGCTTTCTTT
NA,TRBV30,TRBJ1-1,NA,CAWSPRGRGWNTEAFF,TGTGCCTGGAGTCCCCGGGGGAGAGGATGGAACACTGAAGCTTTCTTT
TRBD2,TRBV11-1,TRBJ2-1,NA,CASSLASGTYNEQFF,TGTGCCAGCAGCTTAGCGAGCGGGACGTACAATGAGCAGTTCTTC
NA,TRBV7-3,TRBJ2-5,NA,CASSLIPRQTQYF,TGTGCCAGCAGCTTAATCCCTAGACAGACCCAGTACTTC
NA,TRBV14,TRBJ2-1,NA,CASSQTGVISYNEQFF,TGTGCCAGCAGCCAGACGGGTGTGATCTCCTACAATGAGCAGTTCTTC
NA,TRBV4-2,TRBJ2-2,NA,CASSQDAAANTGELFF,TGTGCCAGCAGCCAAGACGCGGCCGCGAACACCGGGGAGCTGTTTTTT
TRBD2,TRBV18,TRBJ2-7,NA,CASSPTGTSGRGGAPLWQYF,TGTGCCAGCTCACCTACCGGGACTAGCGGGAGAGGAGGCGCCCCCCTTTGGCAGTACTTC
NA,TRBV20-1,TRBJ2-7,NA,CSASPQGSISYEQYF,TGCAGTGCTAGTCCTCAGGGGTCCATCTCCTACGAGCAGTACTTC
TRBD1,TRBV15,TRBJ1-5,NA,CATSTRQGGGQPQHF,TGTGCCACCAGCACCCGACAGGGGGGAGGTCAGCCCCAGCATTTT
NA,TRBV30,TRBJ2-3,NA,CAWTPTRLTDTQYF,TGTGCCTGGACTCCGACTCGACTCACAGATACGCAGTATTTT
TRBD1,TRBV4-3,TRBJ2-1,NA,CASSHKGQGAQYNEQFF,TGCGCCAGCAGCCATAAGGGACAGGGGGCGCAATACAATGAGCAGTTCTTC
NA,TRBV6-1,TRBJ2-1,NA,CASSDLRRGFYNEQFF,TGTGCCAGCAGTGACTTAAGGCGGGGTTTCTACAATGAGCAGTTCTTC
TRBD1,TRBV24-1,TRBJ2-1,NA,CATSDFSGQGYNEQFF,TGTGCCACCAGTGATTTTTCAGGACAGGGATACAATGAGCAGTTCTTC
NA,TRBV9,TRBJ1-5,NA,CASSPSGVGNQPQHF,TGTGCCAGCAGCCCCTCCGGGGTTGGCAATCAGCCCCAGCATTTT
NA,TRBV10-3,TRBJ1-1,NA,CAISWDPRGAEAFF,TGTGCCATCAGCTGGGACCCCCGCGGGGCTGAAGCTTTCTTT
NA,TRBV6-1,TRBJ2-7,NA,CASSEPGSGKQYF,TGTGCCAGCAGTGAACCGGGCAGCGGAAAGCAGTACTTC
TRBD1,TRBV29-1,TRBJ1-1,NA,CSVERTGMNTEAFF,TGCAGCGTTGAAAGGACAGGGATGAACACTGAAGCTTTCTTT
NA,TRBV6-2/TRBV6-3,TRBJ2-1,NA,CASSAIPRSGPYNEQFF,TGTGCCAGCAGCGCAATCCCACGCAGCGGACCCTACAATGAGCAGTTCTTC
TRBD1,TRBV7-9,TRBJ1-6,NA,CASSSQTGWSPLHF,TGTGCCAGCAGCTCCCAGACAGGGTGGTCACCCCTCCACTTT
NA,TRBV10-1,TRBJ1-5,NA,CASSESSRSSNQPQHF,TGCGCCAGCAGTGAGTCGTCTAGGTCTAGCAATCAGCCCCAGCATTTT
TRBD2,TRBV5-4,TRBJ2-2,NA,CASSLNGLAGNTGELFF,TGTGCCAGCAGCTTGAATGGACTAGCGGGCAACACCGGGGAGCTGTTTTTT
TRBD2,TRBV5-1,TRBJ2-3,once,CASSLSFTSGSSTDTQYF,TGCGCCAGCAGCTTGTCTTTTACTAGCGGAAGTAGCACAGATACGCAGTATTTT
TRBD1,TRBV30,TRBJ2-7,NA,CAWGRQGGPPYEQYF,TGTGCCTGGGGGAGACAGGGGGGGCCCCCCTACGAGCAGTACTTC
TRBD2,TRBV28,TRBJ2-3,NA,CATKGGSLGTDTQYF,TGTGCCACTAAAGGCGGGAGTTTAGGGACAGATACGCAGTATTTT
NA,TRBV6-6,TRBJ1-2,NA,CASRRANYGYTF,TGTGCCAGCAGGAGGGCTAACTATGGCTACACCTTC
NA,TRBV7-2,TRBJ2-7,once,CASSLNEAAYEQYF,TGTGCCAGCAGCTTAAATGAAGCTGCTTACGAGCAGTACTTC
NA,TRBV12-3/TRBV12-4,TRBJ1-2,once,CASSLARGEGYTF,TGTGCCAGCAGTTTAGCGCGGGGTGAAGGCTACACCTTC
NA,TRBV5-4,TRBJ1-2,once,CASSPAGGKANYGYTF,TGTGCCAGCAGCCCGGCCGGGGGGAAAGCTAACTATGGCTACACCTTC
NA,TRBV23-1,TRBJ2-3,NA,CASSRAPGTLHQSTDTQYF,TGCGCCAGCAGTCGCGCCCCCGGGACACTCCACCAAAGCACAGATACGCAGTATTTT
NA,TRBV19,TRBJ2-2,NA,CASSVEGGGTGELFF,TGTGCCAGTAGTGTGGAGGGTGGCGGGACCGGGGAGCTGTTTTTT
TRBD1,TRBV29-1,TRBJ1-1,NA,CSAPTGGIDTEAFF,TGCAGCGCACCGACAGGGGGCATCGACACTGAAGCTTTCTTT
NA,TRBV11-3,TRBJ2-7,NA,CASTSTARTQAYEQYF,TGTGCCAGCACCAGTACTGCCCGGACTCAAGCCTACGAGCAGTACTTC
TRBD2,TRBV19,TRBJ2-3,NA,CASSRGAGGTDTQYF,TGTGCCAGTAGTAGGGGAGCGGGAGGCACAGATACGCAGTATTTT
TRBD2,TRBV5-6,TRBJ2-1,NA,CASSLAGTSGSNEQFF,TGTGCCAGCAGCTTGGCTGGGACTAGCGGGAGTAATGAGCAGTTCTTC